This passage covers 19 T cell receptor beta chains from one sample sequenced in a study of human thymus T cells (dated by TCRdb to about 2020). Thymus tissue was collected as surgical resects that were removed during corrective cardiac surgery. To prepare the library, the immunoSEQ multiplex PCR assay was applied. TCRdb limited this immuneACCESS table to in-frame rearrangements with V and J called. A share of clones is missing; checked studies link under half to unresolved V genes, and the rest is unexplained. A total of approximately 70,000 clones appear in this sample, roughly 94% of them only once. Clones ranked in the top ten supply about 0.03% of the sample. The specimen was thymus tissue. These receptors were taken from a girl under two years old with a congenital heart defect but otherwise immunologically healthy.

The chain is built from TRBV18 and TRBJ2-7, with 8 bases that match TRBD2. J lost 0 bases, V lost 3 bases, and 1 base had no gene match. Germline V gene lookup returns CDR1 KGHSH and CDR2 LQKENI. The CDR3 is made up of 14 amino acids. CDR3 amino acids: CASSPSGVSYEQYF. The CDR3 region has the DNA TGTGCCAGCTCACCTAGCGGGGTCTCCTACGAGCAGTACTTC.

This chain joins TRBV6-5 and TRBJ2-2, with D perhaps given as TRBD1 or TRBD2 (6 bases each). CDR1 is MNHEY and CDR2 is SVGAGI in the germline V gene. The CDR3 contains 12 residues. CDR3 sequence reads: CATGGGPGELFF. CDR3 nucleotides: TGTGCTACCGGAGGGGGGCCCGGGGAGCTGTTTTTT.

The chain is built from TRBV6-6 and TRBJ1-2; D gene uncertain. Germline V CDR1 and CDR2: MNHNY, SVGAGI (reference sequence). The CDR3 is 14 residues long. Trimming stripped 7 bases from V and 8 bases from J, with 20 bases between. The CDR3 nucleotides are TGTGCCAGCACCCCCCGTCGGGAAGGGAAAGGCTACACCTTC. Translation: CASTPRREGKGYTF.

The rearrangement links TRBV12-5 to TRBJ2-1; 14 bases map to TRBD2. Germline CDR1 is LGHNT and CDR2 is FRNRAP. J lost 9 bases, V lost 0 bases, and 25 bases had no gene match. The CDR3 runs 23 residues. The CDR3 is CASGLVPPPQTSGRAGGFGEQFF. Here the CDR3 DNA reads TGTGCTAGTGGTTTGGTACCCCCCCCGCAGACTAGCGGGAGGGCCGGGGGGTTCGGTGAGCAGTTCTTC. The entire variable domain, with the rest obtained from reference TRBV12-5 and TRBJ2-1, is as follows: DARVTQTPRHKVTEMGQEVTMRCQPILGHNTVFWYRQTMMQGLELLAYFRNRAPLDDSGMPKDRFSAEMPDATLATLKIQPSEPRDSAVYFCASGLVPPPQTSGRAGGFGEQFFGPGTRLTVL.

The chain combines TRBV14 with TRBJ2-7; 8 bases line up with TRBD2. Germline V CDR1 and CDR2: SGHDN, FVKESK. The ends lost 3 bases at V and 3 bases at J; junction bases unmatched: 10. This CDR3 comprises 16 residues. In DNA form, the CDR3 reads TGTGCCAGCAGCCAGCGGGAGGACCCCCGTAACTACGAGCAGTACTTC. Its protein product is CASSQREDPRNYEQYF.

This clone appeared a single time. The chain combines TRBV5-1 with TRBJ1-2; D is possibly TRBD1 (5 bases). V shed 4 bases and J shed 3 bases, with 19 bases lying between them. Germline CDR1 reads SGHRS; CDR2 reads YFSETQ. The CDR3 is 16 residues long. Here the CDR3 reads CASSRTPGTLHYGYTF. The CDR3 region has the DNA TGCGCCAGCAGCCGGACCCCCGGGACTCTCCACTATGGCTACACCTTC.

This sequence joins TRBV6-5 and TRBJ2-1; D gene unclear. The germline CDR1 and CDR2 sequences are MNHEY and SVGAGI. The CDR3 totals 13 residues. Trimming pared 0 bases from V and 8 bases from J, leaving 8 bases between. This CDR3 is CASSYSVHDEQFF. Here the CDR3 DNA reads TGTGCCAGCAGTTACTCGGTTCACGATGAGCAGTTCTTC.

V and J are TRBV30 and TRBJ2-7; TRBD1 is a possible D gene (6 bases). Germline values: CDR1 GTSNPN, CDR2 SVGIG (reference sequence). V gave up 1 base and J gave up 2 bases, with 15 bases separating them. The CDR3 consists of 15 residues. Here the CDR3 DNA reads TGTGCCTGGAGTGAACCGGACAGACGACCCTACGAGCAGTACTTC. Translated, it gives CAWSEPDRRPYEQYF.

The CDR3 nucleotides read TGTGCCAGCAGCTTTGGACAGGGGGCGTACAATGAGCAGTTCTTC. Translating gives CASSFGQGAYNEQFF. V gene TRBV7-7 combines with J gene TRBJ2-1, with 11 nucleotides matching TRBD1. CDR1 is SSHAT and CDR2 is FNYEAQ in the germline V gene (reference sequence). The ends lost 3 bases at V and 4 bases at J; junction bases unmatched: 2. CDR3 length: 15 residues.

Turning to this clone: The missing conserved phenylalanine or tryptophan at the end of this CDR3 makes a read error likely. No DNA is shown, since the ends of the CDR3 on it are uncertain; the CDR3 is the one TCRdb lists. The chain couples TRBV28 to TRBJ2-7; the DNA was not used to check the table's D call, TRBD2. From germline, CDR1 is MDHEN and CDR2 SYDVKM. Termini included, the CDR3 measures 11 amino acids. This chain's CDR3 is CASSSSRGGAL.

This sequence joins TRBV18 and TRBJ2-1; 15 bases are a match to TRBD2. Germline loops: CDR1 KGHSH, CDR2 LQKENI. Trimming cost V 3 bases and J 0 bases; bases outside gene matches: 12. This CDR3 is 21 amino acids long. CDR3 DNA sequence: TGTGCCAGCTCACCCACGGGACTAGCGGGAGGAGTAAAGAGCTCCTACAATGAGCAGTTCTTC. It translates to CASSPTGLAGGVKSSYNEQFF.

This chain links TRBV2 with TRBJ1-1, with 7 positions matching TRBD1. The J segment lost 3 bases and the V segment lost 5 bases, leaving 6 bases of the junction unmatched. This CDR3 is built from 14 residues. Germline V gene sequence: CDR1 SNHLY, CDR2 FYNNEI. CDR3 nucleotide sequence: TGTGCCAGCAGTCGACAGGGTGAGGACACTGAAGCTTTCTTT. Encoded protein: CASSRQGEDTEAFF.

The chain carries TRBV19 and TRBJ2-1, with D uncertain. Germline CDR1 is LNHDA and CDR2 is SQIVND (reference sequence). Trimming shortened V by 3 bases and J by 0 bases, and 6 bases separated the two germline ends. This CDR3 has 14 residues. The CDR3 here is CASSILSSYNEQFF. CDR3 in DNA: TGTGCCAGTAGTATCCTCAGCTCCTACAATGAGCAGTTCTTC.

The chain has TRBV18 and TRBJ1-2, with 9 bases that match TRBD1. Germline V gene lookup returns CDR1 KGHSH and CDR2 LQKENI. The CDR3 runs 15 residues. V lost 5 bases to trimming and J lost 3 bases; unmatched junction nucleotides: 7. The CDR3 sequence is CASSWDREFDYGYTF. The DNA for the CDR3 is TGTGCCAGCTCATGGGACAGGGAATTCGACTATGGCTACACCTTC.

The chain uses TRBV7-5 and TRBJ1-3; the table's D call of TRBD1 was not tested on the DNA. TRBV7-5 is assigned pseudogene status. The CDR3 covers 16 residues. This CDR3 reads CARSFEGADEENTIYF. CDR3 DNA sequence: TGTGCCAGAAGCTTTGAGGGGGCTGATGAAGAAAACACCATATATTTT.

The chain links TRBV28 to TRBJ2-3; the match to TRBD1 covers 10 bases. The J segment lost 6 bases and the V segment lost 7 bases, leaving 10 bases of the junction unmatched. The CDR3 runs 15 residues. Germline loops: CDR1 MDHEN, CDR2 SYDVKM. CDR3 bases: TGTGCCAGCACCTATATACCGGACAGGGGGGATACGCAGTATTTT. Its protein product is CASTYIPDRGDTQYF.

V gene TRBV4-2 combines with J gene TRBJ2-5; D may be TRBD1 or TRBD2 (5 bases each). The ends were cut back, 0 bases at V and 2 bases at J, with 7 bases in the middle. The CDR3 consists of 14 residues. CDR1 is LGHNA and CDR2 is YNFKEQ in the germline V gene. CDR3 loop: CASSQEGEQETQYF. For the CDR3, the DNA is TGTGCCAGCAGCCAAGAGGGGGAGCAAGAGACCCAGTACTTC.

The rearrangement uses TRBV4-1 and TRBJ2-7; unclear D gene. The V gene lost 0 bases and the J gene lost 0 bases, with 12 bases spanning the gap. CDR1 MGHRA and CDR2 YSYEKL come from the germline V gene. The CDR3 contains 16 residues. The CDR3: CASSQDSPHSSYEQYF. The CDR3 DNA is TGCGCCAGCAGCCAAGATTCGCCGCACTCCTCCTACGAGCAGTACTTC.

In this sample, this clone turned up a few times. V gene TRBV29-1 combines with J gene TRBJ1-1; D gene unclear. V was shortened by 5 bases and J by 0 bases, with 1 base between the two germline ends. The CDR3 contains 10 residues. Germline CDR1 SQVTM, CDR2 ANQGSEA. In DNA form, the CDR3 reads TGCAGCGTTATGAACACTGAAGCTTTCTTT. Residues: CSVMNTEAFF.